This T cell receptor (beta chain) stems from a study of T-cell reconstitution after alpha-beta-depleted transplantation in children. During its preparation, the TCRbeta library received unique molecular identifiers. TCRdb itself ran the PCR reads through MiXCR, one entry per CDR3 protein. The sample lists some 87,000 distinct CDR3 sequences; about 16% were seen once. Study observations and caveats: There were some patients whose high TCRbeta diversity at day 60 came from surviving recipient T cells and thymic progenitors. Several hundred rapidly expanded clones from non-depleted graft cells reportedly supplied alpha-beta T cells about two months post-transplant. T-cell numbers and diversity one year post-transplant derived largely from freshly generated T cells.

A note on this clonotype: The target antigen is unknown.

V dropped 5 bases and J dropped 6; count of bases not matched to a gene: 14. Germline assignment: CDR1 SGHVS and CDR2 FNYEAQ. The CDR3 consists of 18 residues. The sequence came from a male patient aged 2 to 9 who had a stem cell transplant for acute lymphoblastic leukemia, so the T cells may come from the graft donor. V and J are TRBV7-6 and TRBJ2-1; 12 positions match TRBD2. Specimen: PBMCs, mostly from graft donor cells, collected 180 days after TCRalphabeta/CD19-depleted stem cell transplant. CDR3 amino acids: CASSHQTSGGTILNEQFF. For the CDR3, the DNA is TGTGCCAGCAGCCATCAGACTAGCGGGGGCACCATCCTCAATGAGCAGTTCTTC.